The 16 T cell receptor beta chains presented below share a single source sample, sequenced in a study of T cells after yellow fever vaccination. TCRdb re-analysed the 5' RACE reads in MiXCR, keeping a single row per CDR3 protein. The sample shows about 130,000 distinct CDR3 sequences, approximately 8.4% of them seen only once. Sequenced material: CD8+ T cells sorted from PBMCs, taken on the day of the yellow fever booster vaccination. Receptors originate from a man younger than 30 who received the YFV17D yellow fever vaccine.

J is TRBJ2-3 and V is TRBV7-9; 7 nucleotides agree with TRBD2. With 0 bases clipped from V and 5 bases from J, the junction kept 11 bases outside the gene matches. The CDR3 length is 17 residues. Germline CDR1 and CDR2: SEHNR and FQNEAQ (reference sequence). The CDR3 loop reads CASSLAPGSGSGDTQYF. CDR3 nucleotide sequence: TGTGCCAGCAGCTTAGCGCCGGGTAGCGGGTCGGGAGATACGCAGTATTTT.

CDR3 nucleotides: TGTGCCAGTAGTATAGTTACCGGGACAAGTGAGCAGTTCTTC. Its protein product is CASSIVTGTSEQFF. The V and J genes are TRBV19 and TRBJ2-1, with a weak D call TRBD1 (6 bases). This CDR3 spans 14 amino acids. Trimming took 1 base from V and 9 from J, leaving 13 bases between them. Per the germline V gene, CDR1 is LNHDA and CDR2 is SQIVND (reference sequence).

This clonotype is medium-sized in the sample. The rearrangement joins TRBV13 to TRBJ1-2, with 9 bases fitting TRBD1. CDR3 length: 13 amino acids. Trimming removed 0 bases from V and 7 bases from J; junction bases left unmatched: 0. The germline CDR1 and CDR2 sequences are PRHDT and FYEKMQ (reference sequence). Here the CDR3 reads CASSLGTGGGYTF. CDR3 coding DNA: TGTGCCAGCAGCTTAGGGACAGGGGGTGGCTACACCTTC.

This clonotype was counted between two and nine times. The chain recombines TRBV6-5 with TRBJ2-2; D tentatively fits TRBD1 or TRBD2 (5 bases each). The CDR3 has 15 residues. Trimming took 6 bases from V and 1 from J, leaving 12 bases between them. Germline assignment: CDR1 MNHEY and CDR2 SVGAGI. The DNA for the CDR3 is TGTGCCAGCAGCTACGGGACGGGGAACACCGGGGAGCTGTTTTTT. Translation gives CASSYGTGNTGELFF.

The CDR3: CASSYNGGVDYGYTF. DNA of the CDR3: TGTGCCAGCAGTTACAACGGCGGGGTTGACTATGGCTACACCTTC. The chain has TRBV6-2 or TRBV6-3 and TRBJ1-2; the D is unclear. V lost 2 bases to trimming and J lost 3 bases, with 13 bases between them. The CDR3 spans 15 residues. CDR1 is MNHEY and CDR2 is SVGEGT in the germline V gene.

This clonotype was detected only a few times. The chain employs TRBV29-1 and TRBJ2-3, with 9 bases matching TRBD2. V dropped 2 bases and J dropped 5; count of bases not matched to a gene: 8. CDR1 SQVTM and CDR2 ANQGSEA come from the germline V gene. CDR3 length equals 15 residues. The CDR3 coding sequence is TGCAGCGTTGAAAGCGGGCGGGGGGGCCAAGATACGCAGTATTTT. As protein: CSVESGRGGQDTQYF.

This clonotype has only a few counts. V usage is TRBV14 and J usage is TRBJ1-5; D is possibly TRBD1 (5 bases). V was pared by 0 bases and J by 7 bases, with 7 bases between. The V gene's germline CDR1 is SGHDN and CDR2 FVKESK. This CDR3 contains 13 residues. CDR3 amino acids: CASSQDGGQPQHF. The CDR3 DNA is TGTGCCAGCAGCCAAGACGGGGGGCAGCCCCAGCATTTT.

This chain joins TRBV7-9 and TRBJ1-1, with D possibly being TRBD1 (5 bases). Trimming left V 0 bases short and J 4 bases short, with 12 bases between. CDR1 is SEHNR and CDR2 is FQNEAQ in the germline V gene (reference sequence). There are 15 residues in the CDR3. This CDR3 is CASSLAQGAGTEAFF. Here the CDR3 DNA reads TGTGCCAGCAGCTTAGCCCAGGGAGCGGGCACTGAAGCTTTCTTT.

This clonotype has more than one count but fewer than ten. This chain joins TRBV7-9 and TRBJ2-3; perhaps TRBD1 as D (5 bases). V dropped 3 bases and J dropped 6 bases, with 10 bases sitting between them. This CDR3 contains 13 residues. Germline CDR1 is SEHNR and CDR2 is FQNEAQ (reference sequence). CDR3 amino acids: CASSFPSGDTQYF. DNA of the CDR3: TGTGCCAGCAGCTTTCCCTCAGGGGATACGCAGTATTTT.

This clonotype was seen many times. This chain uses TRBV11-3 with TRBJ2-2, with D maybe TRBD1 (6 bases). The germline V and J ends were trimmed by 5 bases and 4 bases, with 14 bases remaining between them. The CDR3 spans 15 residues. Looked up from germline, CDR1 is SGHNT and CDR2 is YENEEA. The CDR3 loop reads CASSRYTGSTGELFF. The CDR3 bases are TGTGCCAGCAGCCGTTACACAGGGAGCACCGGGGAGCTGTTTTTT.

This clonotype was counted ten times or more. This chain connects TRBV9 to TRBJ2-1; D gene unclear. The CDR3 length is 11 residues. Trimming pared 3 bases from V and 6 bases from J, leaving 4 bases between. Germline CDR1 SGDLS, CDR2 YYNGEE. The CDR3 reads CASSGSNEQFF. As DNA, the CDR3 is TGTGCCAGCAGCGGATCCAATGAGCAGTTCTTC.

The CDR3 nucleotides are TGTGCCAGCAGCCAAGGGGCTAGCGGGGGGGCCGCGACAGATACGCAGTATTTT. Translating it yields CASSQGASGGAATDTQYF. V is TRBV3-1 and J is TRBJ2-3; 12 bases align to TRBD2. This CDR3 spans 18 amino acids. V trimming: 1 base; J trimming: 3 bases; junction bases outside the gene matches: 8. Germline CDR1 LGHDT, CDR2 YNNKEL (reference sequence).

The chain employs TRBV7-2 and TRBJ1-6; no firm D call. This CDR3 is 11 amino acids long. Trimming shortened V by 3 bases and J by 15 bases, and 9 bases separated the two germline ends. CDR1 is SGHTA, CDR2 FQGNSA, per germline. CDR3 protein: CASSFGALLHF. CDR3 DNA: TGTGCCAGCAGCTTCGGCGCGCTCCTCCACTTT. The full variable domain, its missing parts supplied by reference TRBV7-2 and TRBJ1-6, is GAGVSQSPSNKVTEKGKDVELRCDPISGHTALYWYRQSLGQGLEFLIYFQGNSAPDKSGLPSDRFSAERTGGSVSTLTIQRTQQEDSAVYLCASSFGALLHFGNGTRLTVT.

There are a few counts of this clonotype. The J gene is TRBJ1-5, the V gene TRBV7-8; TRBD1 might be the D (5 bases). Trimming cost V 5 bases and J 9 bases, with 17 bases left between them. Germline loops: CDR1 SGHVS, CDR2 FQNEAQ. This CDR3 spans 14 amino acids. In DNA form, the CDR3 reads TGTGCCAGCAGCGCAAAGGGGACTGCCACGCCCCAGCATTTT. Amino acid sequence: CASSAKGTATPQHF.

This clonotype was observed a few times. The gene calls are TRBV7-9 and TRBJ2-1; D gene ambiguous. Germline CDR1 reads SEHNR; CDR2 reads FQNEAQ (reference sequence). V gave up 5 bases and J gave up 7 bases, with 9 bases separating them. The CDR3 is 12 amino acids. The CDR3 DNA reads TGTGCCAGCAGCCACCTGGAGAATGAGCAGTTCTTC. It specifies CASSHLENEQFF.

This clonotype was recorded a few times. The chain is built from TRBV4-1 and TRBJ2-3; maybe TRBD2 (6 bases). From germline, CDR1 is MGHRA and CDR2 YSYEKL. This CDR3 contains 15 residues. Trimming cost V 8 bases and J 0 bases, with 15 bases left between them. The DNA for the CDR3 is TGCGCCAGCCTGCATGGCGGGGCAAGCACAGATACGCAGTATTTT. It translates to CASLHGGASTDTQYF.